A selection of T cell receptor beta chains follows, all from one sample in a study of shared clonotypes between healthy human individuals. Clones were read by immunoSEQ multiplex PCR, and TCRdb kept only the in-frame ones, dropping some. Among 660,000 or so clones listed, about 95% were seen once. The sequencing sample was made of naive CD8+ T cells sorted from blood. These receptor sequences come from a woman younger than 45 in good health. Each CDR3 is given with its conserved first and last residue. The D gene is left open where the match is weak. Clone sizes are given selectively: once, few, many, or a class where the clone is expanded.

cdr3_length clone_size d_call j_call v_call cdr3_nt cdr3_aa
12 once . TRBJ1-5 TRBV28 TGTGCCAGCAGTCTGATGGGCTCGGCCCAGCATTTT CASSLMGSAQHF
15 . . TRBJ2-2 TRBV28 TGTGCCAGCAGTTTAATAACCGGGAACACCGGGGAGCTGTTTTTT CASSLITGNTGELFF
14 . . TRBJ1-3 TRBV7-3 TGTGCCAGCAGCTTACGAGGGACAGGAAACACCATATATTTT CASSLRGTGNTIYF
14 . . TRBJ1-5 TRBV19 TGTGCCAGCCGGGGCCAGGGTATCAATCAGCCCCAGCATTTT CASRGQGINQPQHF
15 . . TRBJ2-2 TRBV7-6 TGTGCCAGCAGCTTAGCGGCGGGACCCACCGGGGAGCTGTTTTTT CASSLAAGPTGELFF
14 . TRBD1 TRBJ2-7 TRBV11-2 TGTGCCAGCAGCCGACGCTATACAGGGGCCGAGCAGTACTTC CASSRRYTGAEQYF
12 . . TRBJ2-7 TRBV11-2 TGTGCCAGCAGCTTAGCTGGCTACGAGCAGTACTTC CASSLAGYEQYF
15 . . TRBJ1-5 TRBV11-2 TGTGCCAGCAGTCGAAAAGTTTGGGGGAATCAGCCCCAGCATTTT CASSRKVWGNQPQHF
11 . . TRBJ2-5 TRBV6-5 TGTGCCAGCGGGAATGCGGAGACCCAGTACTTC CASGNAETQYF
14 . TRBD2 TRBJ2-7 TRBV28 TGTGCCACCCAGGGACTAGCGGGTTACTACGAGCAGTACTTC CATQGLAGYYEQYF
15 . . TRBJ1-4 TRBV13 TGTGCCAGCAGCTCCCAGGGTTTGGCTAATGAAAAACTGTTTTTT CASSSQGLANEKLFF
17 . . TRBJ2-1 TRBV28 TGTGCCAGCAGTTTAGAAGGGTTGAGGTCCGTATACAATGAGCAGTTCTTC CASSLEGLRSVYNEQFF
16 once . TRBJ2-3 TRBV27 TGTGCCAGCAGTTCGCGATTCATCGGACTATCAGATACGCAGTATTTT CASSSRFIGLSDTQYF
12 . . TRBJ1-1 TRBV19 TGTGCCAGTGCGAGGCCTAACACTGAAGCTTTCTTT CASARPNTEAFF
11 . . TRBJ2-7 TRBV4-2 TGTGCCAGCAGCCAGGGGTTCGAGCAGTACTTC CASSQGFEQYF
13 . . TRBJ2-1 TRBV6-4 TGTGCCAGCAGTGCCCCCCCGTCCCGCGAGCAGTTCTTC CASSAPPSREQFF
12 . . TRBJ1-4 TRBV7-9 TGTGCCAGCAGCTTAAGCGGTGAAAAACTGTTTTTT CASSLSGEKLFF
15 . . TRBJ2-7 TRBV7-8 TGTGCCAGCAGCTTAATGGCGGGATACATTCTCGAGCAGTACTTC CASSLMAGYILEQYF
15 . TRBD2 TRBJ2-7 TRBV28 TGTGCCAGCGGGGCCCGGTCTAGCGGGAGGTACGAGCAGTACTTC CASGARSSGRYEQYF
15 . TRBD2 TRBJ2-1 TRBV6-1 TGTGCCATCTCCCGACTAGCGGGTGTTAATAATGAGCAGTTCTTC CAISRLAGVNNEQFF
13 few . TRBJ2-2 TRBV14 TGTGCCAGCAGCCAAGCTAACACCGGGGAGCTGTTTTTT CASSQANTGELFF
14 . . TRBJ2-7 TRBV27 TGTGCCAGCAGTTCTCAAGTAGGGTCCTACGAGCAGTACTTC CASSSQVGSYEQYF
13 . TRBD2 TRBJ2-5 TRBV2 TGTGCCATCGAACTAGCGGGAACTGAGACCCAGTACTTC CAIELAGTETQYF